This passage covers 30 T cell receptor beta chains from one sample sequenced in a study of regulatory T cells in long-lasting Graves disease. Time point meaning: newly diagnosed GD, antithyroid drugs for less than 3 months. Preparation of the TCR library used RNA extracted from PBMCs. With iRepertoire HTBI primers and Arm-PCR of CDR3 regions, TCR beta libraries were built. TCRdb re-called the multiplex PCR reads through MiXCR, storing one row per CDR3 protein. There are over 200,000 distinct CDR3 sequences in the sample; around a sixth occur only once, and 12% to 15% lies in the top ten. This same sample was also taken into another study, of T cells in Graves' hyperthyroidism and ophthalmopathy.

The sequencing here drew on peripheral blood mononuclear cells (PBMCs), taken at new diagnosis, from a patient treated with antithyroid drugs. These receptors were taken from a woman in her twenties or thirties with Graves disease.

The chain links TRBV18 to TRBJ1-4, with D perhaps matching TRBD1 (6 bases). The germline V gene has CDR1 KGHSH and CDR2 LQKENI. The V end was cut by 3 bases, the J end by 3 bases, with 14 bases between. This CDR3 is built from 16 residues. In nucleotides, the CDR3 is TGTGCCAGCTCACCTCTACAGGGTGTGTCTAATGAAAAACTGTTTTTT. It encodes CASSPLQGVSNEKLFF.

CDR3 loop: CASSIEGQGSQPQHF. The CDR3 DNA follows: TGTGCCAGTAGTATAGAAGGCCAGGGAAGCCAGCCCCAGCATTTT. This chain connects TRBV19 to TRBJ1-5; D possibly corresponds to TRBD1 (5 bases). The CDR3 extends over 15 amino acids. The V end lost 0 bases, the J end lost 7 bases, and 13 bases lay between the germline ends. Germline loops: CDR1 LNHDA, CDR2 SQIVND (reference sequence).

This clonotype was recorded at least ten times. CDR3 DNA: TGTGCCAGCGTCCGGGGTGTTGAAGCTTTCTTT. This translates into CASVRGVEAFF. The rearrangement uses TRBV7-2 and TRBJ1-1; D gene uncertain. Germline lookup yields CDR1 SGHTA and CDR2 FQGNSA. CDR3 length: 11 amino acids. Between the trimmed V and J ends, which lost 8 bases and 7 bases, there was a span of 11 bases.

In its sample, this clonotype was seen many times. The chain couples TRBV6-1 to TRBJ2-3; D unresolved. V was pared by 6 bases and J by 1 base, with 11 bases between. This CDR3 region has 14 residues. Germline-derived CDR1 and CDR2 are MNHNS and SASEGT. The CDR3, as DNA: TGTGCCAGCAGGGCCTCTCTCGGCACAGATACGCAGTATTTT. It is translated as CASRASLGTDTQYF.

The chain employs TRBV11-2 and TRBJ2-6; 9 positions match TRBD1. The CDR3 is made up of 19 amino acids. V gave up 1 base and J gave up 2 bases; unmatched junction bases: 9. Germline CDR1 reads SGHAT; CDR2 reads FQNNGV. The CDR3 reads CASSLADRGMFPGANVLTF. The CDR3 coding sequence is TGTGCCAGCAGCTTAGCTGACAGGGGGATGTTTCCTGGGGCCAACGTCCTGACTTTC. Full variable domain (missing parts from reference TRBV11-2 and TRBJ2-6): EAGVAQSPRYKIIEKRQSVAFWCNPISGHATLYWYQQILGQGPKLLIQFQNNGVVDDSQLPKDRFSAERLKGVDSTLKIQPAKLEDSAVYLCASSLADRGMFPGANVLTFGAGSRLTVL.

This clonotype was seen at least ten times. J is TRBJ2-5 and V is TRBV20-1; 10 nucleotides line up with TRBD2. The CDR3 totals 16 residues. The trim removed 3 bases at V and 5 bases at J, leaving 12 bases unmatched. CDR1 DFQATT and CDR2 SNEGSKA come from the germline V gene (reference sequence). In DNA form, the CDR3 reads TGCAGTGCTAGGTTCAGCGGGGGGGCCCAATTGGAGACCCAGTACTTC. Translation gives CSARFSGGAQLETQYF.

At least ten counts were recorded for this clonotype. The CDR3, as DNA: TGCGCCAGCAGCTTGACCATCCAAAGTAACTATGGCTACACCTTC. Translation gives CASSLTIQSNYGYTF. The rearrangement uses TRBV5-1 and TRBJ1-2; D is undetermined. Germline values: CDR1 SGHRS, CDR2 YFSETQ. The ends were cut back, 1 base at V and 1 base at J, with 11 bases in the middle. CDR3 size: 15 residues.

This clonotype has ten or more counts. The gene calls are TRBV20-1 and TRBJ2-7; 11 bases are a match to TRBD2. With 6 bases clipped from V and 9 bases from J, the junction kept 13 bases outside the gene matches. Per germline, CDR1 DFQATT and CDR2 SNEGSKA (reference sequence). This CDR3 has 14 amino acids. The CDR3 nucleotides read TGCAGTGCCACCACTAGCGGGGGCCTCACGGGGCAGTACTTC. This gives the protein CSATTSGGLTGQYF.

Turning to this clonotype: A far more abundant clone sits one base away, making this likely a read error. The chain has TRBV13 and TRBJ2-5, with D uncertain. This CDR3 is built from 11 residues. The V gene's germline CDR1 is PRHDT and CDR2 FYEKMQ (reference sequence). CDR3 bases: TGTGCCAGCAGCTTAGGAGAGGCCCAGTACTTC. It encodes CASSLGEAQYF.

In its sample, this clonotype was seen many times. The chain links TRBV4-1 to TRBJ2-1, with D unresolved. Germline V gene sequence: CDR1 MGHRA, CDR2 YSYEKL. The CDR3 totals 14 residues. V was cut by 1 base and J by 8 bases, with 12 bases left in between. CDR3 region: CASSQVSEGHEQFF. The CDR3 DNA reads TGCGCCAGCAGCCAAGTTTCAGAAGGCCATGAGCAGTTCTTC.

This clonotype was counted at least ten times. V and J are TRBV3-1 and TRBJ1-2; D remains unclear. Per germline, CDR1 LGHDT and CDR2 YNNKEL (reference sequence). The V end was cut by 1 base, the J end by 5 bases, with 8 bases between. The CDR3 has 13 residues. In nucleotides, the CDR3 is TGTGCCAGCAGCCAAGTCAGAGATTATGGCTACACCTTC. Residues: CASSQVRDYGYTF. The full variable domain, with the rest looked up from reference TRBV3-1 and TRBJ1-2, is DTAVSQTPKYLVTQMGNDKSIKCEQNLGHDTMYWYKQDSKKFLKIMFSYNNKELIINETVPNRFSPKSPDKAHLNLHINSLELGDSAVYFCASSQVRDYGYTFGSGTRLTVV.

This clonotype came up many times. This chain joins TRBV20-1 and TRBJ1-6; unclear D gene. Germline V gene sequence: CDR1 DFQATT, CDR2 SNEGSKA (reference sequence). The CDR3 consists of 12 residues. Trimming shortened V by 6 bases and J by 6 bases, and 9 bases separated the two germline ends. CDR3: CSALNINSPLHF. The CDR3 nucleotides are TGCAGTGCCCTGAACATTAATTCACCCCTCCACTTT.

This clonotype was seen repeatedly, ten times or more. The rearrangement joins TRBV20-1 to TRBJ2-7; D gene ambiguous. The germline V gene encodes CDR1 DFQATT and CDR2 SNEGSKA (reference sequence). The CDR3 consists of 11 residues. The V and J ends lost 3 bases and 6 bases respectively, with 9 bases between them. CDR3 sequence reads: CSASEQREQYF. CDR3 nucleotide sequence: TGCAGTGCTAGCGAACAGCGCGAGCAGTACTTC.

This clonotype has ten or more counts. J is TRBJ2-7 and V is TRBV20-1, with 8 bases matching TRBD2. In germline, CDR1 is DFQATT, CDR2 SNEGSKA (reference sequence). The J segment lost 4 bases and the V segment lost 3 bases, leaving 11 bases of the junction unmatched. This CDR3 is built from 15 residues. The CDR3 loop is CSARGAGLGGYEQYF. For the CDR3, the DNA is TGCAGTGCTAGGGGGGCGGGACTAGGAGGTTACGAGCAGTACTTC.

This clonotype was recorded many times. The rearrangement links TRBV12-3 or TRBV12-4 to TRBJ1-4, with TRBD1 as a possible D gene (6 bases). V was cut by 6 bases and J by 7 bases, with 15 bases left in between. The CDR3 has 14 amino acids. The CDR3 bases are TGTGCCAGCAGGCCCATACAGGGAGGTGAAAAACTGTTTTTT. Translation: CASRPIQGGEKLFF.

The rearrangement joins TRBV7-8 to TRBJ2-1, with 10 bases fitting TRBD2. V trimming: 1 base; J trimming: 0 bases; junction bases outside the gene matches: 3. Germline V lookup: CDR1 SGHVS, CDR2 FQNEAQ. CDR3 length: 17 residues. The CDR3 DNA follows: TGTGCCAGCAGCTTAGTACTAGCGGGGAGCTCCTACAATGAGCAGTTCTTC. Translated: CASSLVLAGSSYNEQFF.

This clonotype was detected a few times. One end of the junction fails to match germline, which may point to a read error. The J gene is TRBJ1-3, the V gene TRBV18; D unresolved. The CDR3 length is 13 residues. CDR1 is KGHSH, CDR2 LQKENI, per germline. The CDR3: CTSSDGTGNTIYF. CDR3 in DNA: TGTACCAGCTCGGACGGGACTGGAAACACCATATATTTT.

This clonotype has ten or more counts. The chain employs TRBV20-1 and TRBJ1-1; TRBD1 matches at 7 bases. The ends lost 0 bases at V and 5 bases at J; junction bases unmatched: 9. Germline V lookup: CDR1 DFQATT, CDR2 SNEGSKA (reference sequence). The CDR3 is made up of 15 amino acids. The CDR3 here is CSARDVKTGRTEAFF. The CDR3 coding sequence is TGCAGTGCTAGAGATGTTAAGACAGGGCGGACTGAAGCTTTCTTT.

This clonotype was seen at least ten times. The rearrangement joins TRBV27 to TRBJ1-4, with D possibly TRBD1 on 6 matching bases. The V end lost 2 bases, the J end lost 0 bases, and 19 bases lay between the germline ends. This CDR3 has 19 residues. CDR1 is MNHEY, CDR2 SMNVEV, per germline (reference sequence). CDR3 in amino acids: CASSLRPAGADATNEKLFF. The CDR3 DNA reads TGTGCCAGCAGTTTAAGACCCGCAGGGGCCGATGCAACTAATGAAAAACTGTTTTTT. Looking up the rest from reference TRBV27 and TRBJ1-4 gives the full variable domain: EAQVTQNPRYLITVTGKKLTVTCSQNMNHEYMSWYRQDPGLGLRQIYYSMNVEVTDKGDVPEGYKVSRKEKRNFPLILESPSPNQTSLYFCASSLRPAGADATNEKLFFGSGTQLSVL.

The CDR3 DNA reads TGTGCCAGCAGCCAAGCAGCGGCTAGCGGGAACTTTCATGCGCAGTTCTTC. Its protein product is CASSQAAASGNFHAQFF. The chain couples TRBV3-1 to TRBJ2-1; 9 bases align to TRBD2. The CDR3 covers 17 residues. Germline V CDR1 and CDR2: LGHDT, YNNKEL (reference sequence). Trimming took 1 base from V and 12 from J; bases not matched to a gene: 16.

Many counts were recorded for this clonotype. This chain links TRBV5-1 with TRBJ1-1; 8 nucleotides align to TRBD1. The CDR3 sequence is 13 residues long. After removal of 0 bases from V and 11 bases from J, the junction contained 6 bases not matched to a gene. The germline gives CDR1 SGHRS, CDR2 YFSETQ. The CDR3 reads CASSLALDRDAFF. In DNA, the CDR3 is TGCGCCAGCAGCTTGGCCTTGGACAGGGACGCTTTCTTT.

About this clonotype: Because it lacks the conserved phenylalanine or tryptophan at the end, this CDR3 is likely a read error. The V gene is TRBV4-1, the J gene TRBJ1-1, with D hard to call. The CDR3 covers 14 residues. Germline values: CDR1 MGHRA, CDR2 YSYEKL. The V and J ends lost 0 bases and 1 base respectively, with 6 bases between them. This chain's CDR3 is CASSQEGPNTEAFL. The CDR3 DNA reads TGCGCCAGCAGCCAAGAGGGCCCGAACACTGAAGCTTTCCTT.

CDR3 amino acids: CASSGGQLNTEAFF. CDR3 sequence (DNA): TGCGCCAGCAGCGGGGGACAGCTCAACACTGAAGCTTTCTTT. The rearrangement uses TRBV5-1 and TRBJ1-1; 7 bases line up with TRBD1. The length of the CDR3 is 14 residues. Germline V gene lookup returns CDR1 SGHRS and CDR2 YFSETQ. The J segment lost 2 bases and the V segment lost 4 bases, leaving 5 bases of the junction unmatched.

This clonotype was found many times. This sequence joins TRBV18 and TRBJ2-3; no clear D. This CDR3 is 15 amino acids long. Looked up from germline, CDR1 is KGHSH and CDR2 is LQKENI. The germline V and J ends were trimmed by 3 bases and 3 bases, with 13 bases remaining between them. The CDR3 DNA reads as TGTGCCAGCTCACCTTATAGTGGCTCAACAGATACGCAGTATTTT. It specifies CASSPYSGSTDTQYF.

This clonotype has more than one count but fewer than ten. The rearrangement uses TRBV6-2 or TRBV6-3 and TRBJ2-1; D perhaps matches TRBD2 (5 bases). CDR3 length: 14 residues. The V end was cut by 6 bases, the J end by 6 bases, with 15 bases between. Germline V lookup: CDR1 MNHEY, CDR2 SVGEGT. Written as DNA, the CDR3 is TGTGCCAGCAGCCCCGTACGGGGAATCAATGAGCAGTTCTTC. Translated, it gives CASSPVRGINEQFF.

At least ten counts were recorded for this clonotype. V and J are TRBV2 and TRBJ2-1; D not resolved. CDR1 and CDR2 (germline): SNHLY, FYNNEI. The CDR3 spans 13 residues. Trimming pared 5 bases from V and 0 bases from J, leaving 5 bases between. The CDR3: CASSLVSYNEQFF. CDR3 DNA sequence: TGTGCCAGCAGTCTAGTCTCCTACAATGAGCAGTTCTTC.

This clonotype has ten or more counts. The V call is TRBV5-1, the J call TRBJ2-4; TRBD2 agrees at 7 bases. Germline V gene data show CDR1 as SGHRS and CDR2 as YFSETQ. The CDR3 totals 16 residues. Germline trimming cut 3 bases from V and 6 bases from J; bases unmatched to any gene: 12. CDR3 sequence: CASSSSGREGRNIQYF. The DNA of the CDR3 is TGCGCCAGCAGCTCCTCGGGCAGGGAGGGGAGAAACATTCAGTACTTC.

This clonotype was detected ten times or more. The rearrangement links TRBV3-1 to TRBJ1-1, with a tentative D call TRBD1 (6 bases). The CDR3 spans 18 residues. Trimming removed 1 base from V and 2 bases from J, with 20 bases in between. Germline assignment: CDR1 LGHDT and CDR2 YNNKEL (reference sequence). The CDR3 nucleotides read TGTGCCAGCAGCCAAGGGACCGGGACCCCGGGGGGCAACACTGAAGCTTTCTTT. Translation gives CASSQGTGTPGGNTEAFF.

Note on this clonotype: This may be a read error, as it is one base from a much larger clone. This rearrangement joins TRBV6-4 to TRBJ1-2; TRBD1 matches 8 bases. The CDR3 is 14 amino acids. The V gene end was trimmed by 5 bases and the J gene end by 6 bases; junction bases not matched to a gene: 8. Germline V gives CDR1 MRHNA, CDR2 SNTAGT. DNA for the CDR3: TGTGCCAGCAGTTACGAGGACAGGGCCCATGGCTACACCTTC. This gives the protein CASSYEDRAHGYTF.

This clonotype was picked up many times. The junction shows a germline mismatch at one end, possibly a read error. The chain combines TRBV7-7 with TRBJ2-2; D is perhaps TRBD1 or TRBD2 (5 bases each). This CDR3 region has 14 residues. Germline V gene data show CDR1 as SSHAT and CDR2 as FNYEAQ (reference sequence). The CDR3 DNA sequence: TGTGCTAGCAGCTTAGGTGGGGGCACCGGGGAGCTGTTTTTT. Its protein product is CASSLGGGTGELFF.